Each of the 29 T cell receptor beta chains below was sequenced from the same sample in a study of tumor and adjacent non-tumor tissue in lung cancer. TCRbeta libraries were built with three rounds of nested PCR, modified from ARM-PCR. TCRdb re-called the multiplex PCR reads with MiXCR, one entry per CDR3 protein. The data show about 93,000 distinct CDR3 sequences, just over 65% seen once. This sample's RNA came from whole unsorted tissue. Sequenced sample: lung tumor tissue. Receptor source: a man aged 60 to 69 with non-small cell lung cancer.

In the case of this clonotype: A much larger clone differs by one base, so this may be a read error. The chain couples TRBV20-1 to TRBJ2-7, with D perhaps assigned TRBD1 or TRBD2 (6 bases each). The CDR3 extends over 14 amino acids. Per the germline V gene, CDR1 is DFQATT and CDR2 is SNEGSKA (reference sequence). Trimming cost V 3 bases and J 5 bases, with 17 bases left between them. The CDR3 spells CSARLPGAQDEQYF. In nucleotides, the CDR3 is TGCAGTGCTAGGCTTCCGGGGGCGCAGGACGAGCAGTACTTC.

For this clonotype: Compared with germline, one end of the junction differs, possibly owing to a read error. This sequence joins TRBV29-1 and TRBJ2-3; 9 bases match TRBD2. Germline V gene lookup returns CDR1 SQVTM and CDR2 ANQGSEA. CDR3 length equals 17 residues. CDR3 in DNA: TGCAGCGTCGAAGGGACTAGCTGGGGGAGGATCACAGATACGCAGTATTTT. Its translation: CSVEGTSWGRITDTQYF.

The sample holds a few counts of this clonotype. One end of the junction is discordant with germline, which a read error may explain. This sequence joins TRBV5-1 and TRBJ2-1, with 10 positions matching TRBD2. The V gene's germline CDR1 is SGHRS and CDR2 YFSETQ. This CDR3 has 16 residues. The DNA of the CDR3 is TGCGCCAGCAGCTCTGATAGCGGGGGGACCTACAATGAGCAGTTCTTT. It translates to CASSSDSGGTYNEQFF.

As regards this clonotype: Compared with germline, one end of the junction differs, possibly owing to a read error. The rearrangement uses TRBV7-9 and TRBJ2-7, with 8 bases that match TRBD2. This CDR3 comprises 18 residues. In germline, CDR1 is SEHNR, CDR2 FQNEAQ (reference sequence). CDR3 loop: CVSSRIGTSGAFSYEQYF. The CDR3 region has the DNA TGTGTCAGCAGCCGCATTGGCACTAGCGGAGCCTTCTCCTACGAGCAGTACTTC.

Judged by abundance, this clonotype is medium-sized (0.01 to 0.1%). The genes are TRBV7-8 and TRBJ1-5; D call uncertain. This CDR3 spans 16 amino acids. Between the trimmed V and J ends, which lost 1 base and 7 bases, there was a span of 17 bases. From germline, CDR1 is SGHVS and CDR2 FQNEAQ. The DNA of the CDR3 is TGTGCCAGCAGCTTAGACGGCAGTCGTTCAAGGCAGCCCCAGCATTTT. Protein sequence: CASSLDGSRSRQPQHF. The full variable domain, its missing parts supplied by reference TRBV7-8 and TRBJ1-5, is GAGVSQSPRYKVAKRGQDVALRCDPISGHVSLFWYQQALGQGPEFLTYFQNEAQLDKSGLPSDRFFAERPEGSVSTLKIQRTQQEDSAVYLCASSLDGSRSRQPQHFGDGTRLSIL.

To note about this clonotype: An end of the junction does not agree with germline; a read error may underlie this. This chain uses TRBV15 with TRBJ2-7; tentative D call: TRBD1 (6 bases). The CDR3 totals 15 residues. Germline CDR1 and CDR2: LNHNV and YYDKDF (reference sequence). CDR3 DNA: TGTGCCACCAACAGAGACGAACAGGGTGCATACGAGCAGTACTTC. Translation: CATNRDEQGAYEQYF. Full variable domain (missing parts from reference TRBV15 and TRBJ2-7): DAMVIQNPRYQVTQFGKPVTLSCSQTLNHNVMYWYQQKSSQAPKLLFHYYDKDFNNEADTPDNFQSRRPNTSFCFLDIRSPGLGDTAMYLCATNRDEQGAYEQYFGPGTRLTVT.

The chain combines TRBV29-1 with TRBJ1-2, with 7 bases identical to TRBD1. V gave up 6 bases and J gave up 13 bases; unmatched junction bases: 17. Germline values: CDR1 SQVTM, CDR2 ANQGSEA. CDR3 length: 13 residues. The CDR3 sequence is CSVGTVGVYGFTF. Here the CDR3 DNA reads TGCAGCGTGGGGACAGTGGGCGTGTATGGTTTCACCTTC.

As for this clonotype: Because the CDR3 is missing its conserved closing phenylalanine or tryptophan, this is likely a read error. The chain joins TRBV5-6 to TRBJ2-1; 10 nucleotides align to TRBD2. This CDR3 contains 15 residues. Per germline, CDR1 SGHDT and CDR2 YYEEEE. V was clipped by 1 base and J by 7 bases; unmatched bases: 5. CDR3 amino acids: CASSLSGRAWNEQFI. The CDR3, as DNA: TGTGCCAGCAGCTTGAGCGGGAGGGCCTGGAATGAGCAGTTCATC.

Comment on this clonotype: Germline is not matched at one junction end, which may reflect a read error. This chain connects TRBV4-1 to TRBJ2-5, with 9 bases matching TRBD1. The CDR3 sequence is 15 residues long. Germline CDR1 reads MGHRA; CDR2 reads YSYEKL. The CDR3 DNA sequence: TGCACCAGTAGCCTGACAGGGGGGTTAGGGGAGACCCAGTACTTC. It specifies CTSSLTGGLGETQYF.

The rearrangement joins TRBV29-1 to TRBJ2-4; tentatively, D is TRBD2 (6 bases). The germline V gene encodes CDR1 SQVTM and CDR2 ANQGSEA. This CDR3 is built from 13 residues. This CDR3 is CSVQAGAMNIQYF. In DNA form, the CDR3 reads TGCAGTGTTCAAGCGGGCGCGATGAACATTCAGTACTTC.

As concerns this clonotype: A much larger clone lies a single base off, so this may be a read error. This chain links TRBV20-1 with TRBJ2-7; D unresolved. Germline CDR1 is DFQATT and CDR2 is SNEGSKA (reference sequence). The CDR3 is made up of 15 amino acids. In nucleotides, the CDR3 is TGCAGTGCTAAAACCTTACCGGGTAGCTCCTACGAGCACTACTTC. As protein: CSAKTLPGSSYEHYF.

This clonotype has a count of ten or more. CDR3 in DNA: TGTGCCTGGGCCTCCGGGACAGGGGGCGCCGGGGCTTTCTTT. Translating gives CAWASGTGGAGAFF. V gene TRBV30 combines with J gene TRBJ1-1, with 12 positions matching TRBD1. V lost 5 bases and J lost 11; bases outside the gene matches: 12. Germline CDR1 reads GTSNPN; CDR2 reads SVGIG (reference sequence). This CDR3 has 14 residues.

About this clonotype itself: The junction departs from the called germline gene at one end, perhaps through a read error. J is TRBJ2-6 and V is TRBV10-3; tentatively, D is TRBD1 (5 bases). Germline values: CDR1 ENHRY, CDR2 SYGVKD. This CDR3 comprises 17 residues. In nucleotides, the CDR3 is TGTGCCATCAGTGAGATGGTGGGCACCCCTGGGGCCAACATCCTGACTTTC. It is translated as CAISEMVGTPGANILTF.

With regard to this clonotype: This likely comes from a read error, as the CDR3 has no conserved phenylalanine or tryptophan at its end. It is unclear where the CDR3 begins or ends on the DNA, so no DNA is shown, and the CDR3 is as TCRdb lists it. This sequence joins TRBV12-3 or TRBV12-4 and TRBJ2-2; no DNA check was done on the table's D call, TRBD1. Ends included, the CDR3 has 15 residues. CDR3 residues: CASSSGTGRTGEVFY.

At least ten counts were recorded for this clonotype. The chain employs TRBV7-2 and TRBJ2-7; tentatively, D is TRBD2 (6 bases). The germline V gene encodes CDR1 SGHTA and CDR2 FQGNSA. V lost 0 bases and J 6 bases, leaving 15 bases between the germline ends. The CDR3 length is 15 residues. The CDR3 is CASSLARVRGSEQYF. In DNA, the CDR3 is TGTGCCAGCAGCTTAGCGAGGGTCCGGGGGTCCGAGCAGTACTTC.

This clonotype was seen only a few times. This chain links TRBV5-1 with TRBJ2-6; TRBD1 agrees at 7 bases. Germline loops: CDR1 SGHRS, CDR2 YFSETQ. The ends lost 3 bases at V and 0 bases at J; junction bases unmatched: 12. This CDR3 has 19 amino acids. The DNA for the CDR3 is TGCGCCAGCAGCTCTACTACAGGGGTTGGGAGCTCTGGGGCCAACGTCCTGACTTTC. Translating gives CASSSTTGVGSSGANVLTF.

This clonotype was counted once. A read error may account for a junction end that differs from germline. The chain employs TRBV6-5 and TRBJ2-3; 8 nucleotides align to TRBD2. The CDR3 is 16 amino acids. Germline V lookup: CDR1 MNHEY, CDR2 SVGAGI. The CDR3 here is CASSSTSGGRAETQYF. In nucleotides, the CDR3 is TGTGCAAGCAGTTCCACAAGCGGGGGCCGCGCAGAAACGCAGTATTTT.

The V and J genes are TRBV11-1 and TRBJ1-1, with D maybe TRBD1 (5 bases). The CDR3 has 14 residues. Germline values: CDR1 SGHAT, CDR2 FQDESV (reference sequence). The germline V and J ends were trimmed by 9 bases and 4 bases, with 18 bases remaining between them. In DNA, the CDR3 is TGTGCCAGTAGCACCCCTGGGGGTCCCACTGAAGCTTTCTTT. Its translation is CASSTPGGPTEAFF. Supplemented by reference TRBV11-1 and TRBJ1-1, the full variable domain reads EAEVAQSPRYKITEKSQAVAFWCDPISGHATLYWYRQILGQGPELLVQFQDESVVDDSQLPKDRFSAERLKGVDSTLKIQPAELGDSAMYLCASSTPGGPTEAFFGQGTRLTVV.

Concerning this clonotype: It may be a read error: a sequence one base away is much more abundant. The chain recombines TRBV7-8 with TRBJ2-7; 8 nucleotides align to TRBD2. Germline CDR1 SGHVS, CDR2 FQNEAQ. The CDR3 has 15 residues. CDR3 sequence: CASSPRTSLSYEQCF. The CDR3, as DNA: TGTGCCAGCAGCCCCCGGACTAGCCTCTCCTACGAGCAGTGCTTC.

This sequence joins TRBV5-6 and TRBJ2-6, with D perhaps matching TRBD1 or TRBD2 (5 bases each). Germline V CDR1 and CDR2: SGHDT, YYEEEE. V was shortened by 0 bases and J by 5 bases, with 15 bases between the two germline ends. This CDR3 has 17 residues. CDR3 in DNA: TGTGCCAGCAGCTTGGTTAGGGACGGATACTGGGCCAACGTCCTGACTTTC. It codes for CASSLVRDGYWANVLTF.

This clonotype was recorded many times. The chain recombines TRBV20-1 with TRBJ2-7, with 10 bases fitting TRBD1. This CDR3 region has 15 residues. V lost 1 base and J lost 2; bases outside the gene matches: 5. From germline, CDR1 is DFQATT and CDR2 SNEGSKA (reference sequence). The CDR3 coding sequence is TGCAGTGCTAGAGGACAGGGGGCAGGGACCTACGAGCAGTACTTC. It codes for CSARGQGAGTYEQYF.

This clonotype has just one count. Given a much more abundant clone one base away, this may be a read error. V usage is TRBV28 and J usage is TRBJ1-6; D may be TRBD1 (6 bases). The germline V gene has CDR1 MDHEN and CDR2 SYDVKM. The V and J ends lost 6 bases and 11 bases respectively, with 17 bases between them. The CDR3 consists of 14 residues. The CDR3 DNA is TGTGCCAGCAGGACAGGCAGATGGGGACCACCCCTCCACTTT. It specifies CASRTGRWGPPLHF. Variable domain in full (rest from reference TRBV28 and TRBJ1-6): DVKVTQSSRYLVKRTGEKVFLECVQDMDHENMFWYRQDPGLGLRLIYFSYDVKMKEKGDIPEGYSVSREKKERFSLILESASTNQTSMYLCASRTGRWGPPLHFGNGTRLTVT.

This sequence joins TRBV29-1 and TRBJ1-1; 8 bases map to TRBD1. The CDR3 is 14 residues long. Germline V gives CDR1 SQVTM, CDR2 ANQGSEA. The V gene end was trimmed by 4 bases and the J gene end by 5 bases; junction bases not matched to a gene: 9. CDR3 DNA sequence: TGCAGCGTTGGGCAGGGGGCATACTTTACTGAAGCTTTCTTT. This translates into CSVGQGAYFTEAFF. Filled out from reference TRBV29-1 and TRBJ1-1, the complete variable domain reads SAVISQKPSRDICQRGTSLTIQCQVDSQVTMMFWYRQQPGQSLTLIATANQGSEATYESGFVIDKFPISRPNLTFSTLTVSNMSPEDSSIYLCSVGQGAYFTEAFFGQGTRLTVV.

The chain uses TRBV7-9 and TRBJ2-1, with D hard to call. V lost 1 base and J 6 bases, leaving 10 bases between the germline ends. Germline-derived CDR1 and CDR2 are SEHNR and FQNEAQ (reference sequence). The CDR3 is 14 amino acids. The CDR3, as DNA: TGTGCCAGCAGCTTAGGGGGATCAGTCAATGAGCAGTTCTTC. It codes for CASSLGGSVNEQFF.

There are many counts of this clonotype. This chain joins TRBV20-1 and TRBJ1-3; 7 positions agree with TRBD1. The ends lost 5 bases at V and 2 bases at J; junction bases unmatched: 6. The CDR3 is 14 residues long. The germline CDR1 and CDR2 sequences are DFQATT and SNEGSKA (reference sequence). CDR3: CSARTGTAGNTIYF. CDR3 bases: TGCAGTGCTCGAACCGGGACAGCTGGAAACACCATATATTTT.

Here the CDR3 DNA reads TGCAGTGCTAGGGCTCGATCTGGACACATAGGGAAGTCCTACAATGAGCAGTTCTTC. Amino acid sequence: CSARARSGHIGKSYNEQFF. The chain is built from TRBV20-1 and TRBJ2-1, with D perhaps TRBD1 (5 bases). V was shortened by 3 bases and J by 1 base, with 25 bases between the two germline ends. This CDR3 region has 19 residues. Germline-derived CDR1 and CDR2 are DFQATT and SNEGSKA (reference sequence).

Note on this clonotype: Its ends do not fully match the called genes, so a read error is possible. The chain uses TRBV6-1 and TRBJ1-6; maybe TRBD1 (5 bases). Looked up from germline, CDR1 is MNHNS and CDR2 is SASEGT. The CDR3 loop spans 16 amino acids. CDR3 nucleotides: TGTGCCAGCAGTGAAGGTTCGGGGGGGTATAATTCACCCCCCCACTTT. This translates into CASSEGSGGYNSPPHF.

CDR3 coding DNA: TGCGCCAGCAGCCAAGTGATGCGGGATGTGGGCGGGGAGCTGTTTTTT. Residues: CASSQVMRDVGGELFF. This chain uses TRBV4-1 with TRBJ2-2; a weak D match, TRBD2 (6 bases). CDR1 is MGHRA, CDR2 YSYEKL, per germline. The CDR3 totals 16 residues. With 1 base removed from V and 7 bases from J, the gap between germline ends came to 16 bases.

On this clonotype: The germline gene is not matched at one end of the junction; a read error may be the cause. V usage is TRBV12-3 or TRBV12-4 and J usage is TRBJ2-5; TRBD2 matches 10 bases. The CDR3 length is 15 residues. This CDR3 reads CTISDTGLALEIQYF. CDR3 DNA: TGTACCATCTCGGATACGGGACTAGCGTTAGAGATCCAGTACTTC.